This TCR beta chain was recorded in a study of siplizumab effects on memory and regulatory T cells (dated by TCRdb to the late 2010s). Regarding the research as a whole: The study examined how the anti-CD2 antibody siplizumab affects alloreactive T-cell subsets in allogeneic mixed lymphocyte reactions built from human PBMCs.

Concerning this clone itself: What this receptor recognizes is not known. Qualities for individual bases were not recorded, and no much larger clone is one base off.

Receptor amplification or capture employed the immunoSEQ multiplex PCR assay. The deep sequencing platform assayed around 94,000 TCR templates per sample. Genomic DNA extracted from sorted T cells was used for TCRbeta CDR3 sequencing. In the authors' own workflow: The R programming language was used for clonal analysis of TCRbeta CDR3 data. Alloreactive CD4+ and CD8+ clones were defined by comparing unstimulated samples with post-reaction CFSE-low samples. By matching sequences to the repertoires of sorted unstimulated Treg and non-Treg cells, each alloreactive CD4+ clone was assigned a regulatory or non-regulatory origin. This is the immuneACCESS table as TCRdb keeps it, with only in-frame sequences that have V and J called. A part of the clones is gone; compared with another copy, unresolved V genes explain less than half, and the rest is unexplained. V and J calls and clone size are given by that table; D and trimming were obtained from the DNA. This sample gives about 50,000 clones in total; about 90% of them show up just once. The ten largest make up 0.35% of the sample.

General conclusions and limits of the study: Among mappable alloreactive CD4+ clones, an average Treg-derived fraction of about 69% was observed with siplizumab, compared with roughly 25% in control reactions. Greater diversity appeared to be present in unstimulated naive T cells than in memory T cells, and a substantial contribution to the alloresponse seemed to be made by naive cells. Whether proliferating Tregs from siplizumab cultures were suppressive was not functionally confirmed. Because sequences at frequencies below about 10^-5 were poorly captured, only a minor fraction of alloreactive clones could be mapped back to unstimulated subsets. For roughly 75-95% of proliferating CD4+ or CD8+ clones, no naive or memory phenotype could be assigned. The cumulative frequency of alloreactive sequences that could be traced back to unstimulated CD4+ memory T cells was significantly reduced by siplizumab.

Unstimulated CD4+ memory cells were also sequenced in three donor pairs, together with CD4+ naive, CD8+ TEMRA, CD8+ naive and CD8+ effector memory subsets. Sorted unstimulated T cells and proliferating T cells recovered from mixed lymphocyte reactions underwent TCRbeta CDR3 sequencing. Fresh whole blood from roughly 10 HLA-typed healthy donors was used to isolate PBMCs. The source of this sequence is a human donor in good health. Specimen: naive CD8+ T cells sorted from blood. Explained via the paper, the cell subset or site label denotes: unstimulated naive T cells.

The DNA reads TGTGCCAGCAGCGCGGGACAGGGAGGCTACGAGCAGTACTTC. The translation is CASSAGQGGYEQYF. The V and J segments used are TRBV14 and TRBJ2-7; 9 bases in between match TRBD1. The germline V gene provides CDR1 SGHDN and CDR2 FVKESK. The germline V and J ends show losses of 5 bases and 3 bases respectively, and no gene match explains 5 bases of the junction. The CDR3 runs 14 amino acids, cysteine and phenylalanine included. Only the CDR3 region is kept as DNA, spanning 42 bases read in frame from base 1.